The clone carrying this T cell receptor (beta chain) showed up many times. Its antigen is unidentified. This record belongs to a study of T cell repertoires in cytomegalovirus infection. Study in general: Both CMV infection and a matching HLA type were indicated by public TCR beta signatures. Study observations and caveats: Dominating the ex vivo response were TCR beta clonotypes that were CMV-specific and HLA-C-restricted.

TCRdb independently ran MiXCR on the reads; one entry per CDR3 protein. The sample holds about 210,000 distinct CDR3 sequences, roughly 6.5% seen once. The V end was cut by 5 bases, the J end by 5 bases, with 15 bases between. The CDR3 runs 14 residues. Germline-derived CDR1 and CDR2 are SGHTA and FQGNSA. The genes are TRBV7-2 and TRBJ1-2; D gene unclear. This receptor was taken from a human donor in good health (CMV status not recorded). Some clones in this sample may be carry-over from other donors' samples. The source material was PBMCs. The CDR3 spells CASSRNSPEYGYTF. The CDR3, as DNA: TGTGCCAGCAGCCGAAATTCACCAGAGTATGGCTACACCTTC.